The entry below gives a single TCR beta chain sequence along with its context. The antigen remains unidentified. Trimming left V 0 bases short and J 2 bases short, with 8 bases between. CDR1 and CDR2 from the germline V gene are ENHRY and SYGVKD. The CDR3 is 15 residues long. This specimen comes from a study of cytomegalovirus exposure and HLA in healthy donors. Study observations and caveats: Researchers left out some V segments, among them TRBV6-2 and TRBV6-3, as indistinguishable. TCR beta V segments were, for the most part, productive about 87% or about 30% of the time in an earlier analysis.

Primers included in the PCR were 60 Vbeta and 13 Jbeta primers. Repertoires were generated with immunoSEQ multiplex PCR, while TCRdb's copy carries only in-frame clones and drops some. Recorded for this sample: 55,000 to 80,000 clones. The sequencing sample was made of PBMCs. The origin of this receptor is a man in his forties in good health and CMV-seronegative. V and J are TRBV10-3 and TRBJ1-5, with D possibly TRBD1 on 5 matching bases. This chain's CDR3 is CAISESTGGNQPQHF. The CDR3 DNA follows: TGTGCCATCAGTGAGTCGACGGGGGGCAATCAGCCCCAGCATTTT.